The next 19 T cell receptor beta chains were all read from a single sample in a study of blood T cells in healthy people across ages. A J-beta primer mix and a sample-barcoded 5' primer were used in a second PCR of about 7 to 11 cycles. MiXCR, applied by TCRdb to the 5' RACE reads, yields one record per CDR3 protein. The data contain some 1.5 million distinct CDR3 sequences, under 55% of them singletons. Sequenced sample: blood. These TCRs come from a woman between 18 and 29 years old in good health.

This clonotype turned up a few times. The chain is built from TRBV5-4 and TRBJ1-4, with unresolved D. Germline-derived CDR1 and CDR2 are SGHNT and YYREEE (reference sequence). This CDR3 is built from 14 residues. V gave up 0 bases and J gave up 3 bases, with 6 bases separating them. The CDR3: CASSLGTSNEKLFF. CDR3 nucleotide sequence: TGTGCCAGCAGCTTGGGAACTTCTAATGAAAAACTGTTTTTT.

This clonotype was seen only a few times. This CDR3 is CASSLWREVPKETQYF. The CDR3 DNA is TGTGCCAGCAGCTTATGGCGGGAGGTCCCCAAAGAGACCCAGTACTTC. The chain has TRBV7-8 and TRBJ2-5; 8 bases match TRBD2. The CDR3 length is 16 residues. V was clipped by 2 bases and J by 3 bases; unmatched bases: 8. The V gene's germline CDR1 is SGHVS and CDR2 FQNEAQ.

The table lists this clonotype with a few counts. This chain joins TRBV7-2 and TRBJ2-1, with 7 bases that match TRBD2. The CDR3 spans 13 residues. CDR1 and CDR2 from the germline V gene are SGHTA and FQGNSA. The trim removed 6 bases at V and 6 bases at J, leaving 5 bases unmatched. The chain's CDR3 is CASSSAGANEQFF. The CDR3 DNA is TGTGCCAGCAGTTCGGCGGGAGCCAATGAGCAGTTCTTC.

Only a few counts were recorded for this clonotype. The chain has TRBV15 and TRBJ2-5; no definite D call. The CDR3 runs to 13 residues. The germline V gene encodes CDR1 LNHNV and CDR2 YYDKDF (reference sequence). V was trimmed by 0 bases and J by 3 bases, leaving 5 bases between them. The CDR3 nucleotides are TGTGCCACCAGCAGAGAGTGGGAAGAGACCCAGTACTTC. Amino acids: CATSREWEETQYF.

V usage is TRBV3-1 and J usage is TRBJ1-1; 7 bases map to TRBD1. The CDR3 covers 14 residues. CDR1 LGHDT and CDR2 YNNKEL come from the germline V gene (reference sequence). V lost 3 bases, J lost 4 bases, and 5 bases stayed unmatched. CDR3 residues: CASSHPDRPTEAFF. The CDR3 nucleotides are TGTGCCAGCAGCCACCCGGACAGGCCCACTGAAGCTTTCTTT.

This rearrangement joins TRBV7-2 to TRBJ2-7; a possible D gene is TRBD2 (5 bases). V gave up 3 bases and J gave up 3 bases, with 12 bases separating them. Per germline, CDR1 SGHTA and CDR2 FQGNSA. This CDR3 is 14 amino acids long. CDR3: CASSFDPRDYEQYF. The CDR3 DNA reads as TGTGCCAGCAGCTTTGACCCTCGGGACTACGAGCAGTACTTC.

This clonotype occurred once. The CDR3 DNA reads TGTGCCAGCAGCCAGGACAGGGGGGACACAGATACGCAGTATTTT. As protein: CASSQDRGDTDTQYF. The rearrangement joins TRBV7-2 to TRBJ2-3; TRBD1 matches 10 bases. Germline assignment: CDR1 SGHTA and CDR2 FQGNSA. With V trimmed by 5 bases and J by 2 bases, 4 bases remained unmatched. The CDR3 has 15 residues.

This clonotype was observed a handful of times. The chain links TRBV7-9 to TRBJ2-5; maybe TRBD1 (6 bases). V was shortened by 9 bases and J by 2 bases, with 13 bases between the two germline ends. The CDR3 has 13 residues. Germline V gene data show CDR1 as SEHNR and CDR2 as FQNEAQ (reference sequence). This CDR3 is CASNQGLQETQYF. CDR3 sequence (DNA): TGTGCCAGTAACCAGGGGTTGCAAGAGACCCAGTACTTC.

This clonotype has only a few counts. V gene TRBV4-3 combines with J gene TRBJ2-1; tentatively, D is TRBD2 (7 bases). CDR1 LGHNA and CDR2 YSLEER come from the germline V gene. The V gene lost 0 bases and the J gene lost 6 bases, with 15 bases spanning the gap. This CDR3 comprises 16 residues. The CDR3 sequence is CASSQDLGGPFNEQFF. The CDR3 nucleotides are TGCGCCAGCAGCCAAGATCTGGGGGGGCCCTTCAATGAGCAGTTCTTC.

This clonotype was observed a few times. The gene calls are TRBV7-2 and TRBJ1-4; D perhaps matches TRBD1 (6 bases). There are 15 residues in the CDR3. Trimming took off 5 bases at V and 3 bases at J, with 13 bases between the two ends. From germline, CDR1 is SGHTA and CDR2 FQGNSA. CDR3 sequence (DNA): TGTGCCAGCAGCGCCCTAAGGGGGGCTAATGAAAAACTGTTTTTT. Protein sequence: CASSALRGANEKLFF.

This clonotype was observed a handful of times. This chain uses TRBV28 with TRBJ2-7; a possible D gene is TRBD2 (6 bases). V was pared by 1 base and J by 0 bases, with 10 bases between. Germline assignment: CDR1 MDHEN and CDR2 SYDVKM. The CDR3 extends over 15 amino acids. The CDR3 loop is CASSLYGGSSYEQYF. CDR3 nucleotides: TGTGCCAGCAGTTTATACGGGGGAAGCTCCTACGAGCAGTACTTC.

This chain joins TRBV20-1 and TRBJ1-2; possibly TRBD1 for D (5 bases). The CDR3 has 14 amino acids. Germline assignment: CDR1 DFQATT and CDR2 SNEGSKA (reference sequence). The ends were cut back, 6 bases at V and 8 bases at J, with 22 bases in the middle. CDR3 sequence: CSAARRAGPWGYTF. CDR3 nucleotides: TGCAGTGCCGCAAGGAGGGCAGGGCCATGGGGCTACACCTTC.

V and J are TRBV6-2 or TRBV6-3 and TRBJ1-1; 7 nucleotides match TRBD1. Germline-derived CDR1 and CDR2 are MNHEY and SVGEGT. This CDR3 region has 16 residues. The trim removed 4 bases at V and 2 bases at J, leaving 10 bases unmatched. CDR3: CASSWGQRLQNTEAFF. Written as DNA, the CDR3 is TGTGCCAGCAGTTGGGGACAGCGCCTTCAAAACACTGAAGCTTTCTTT.

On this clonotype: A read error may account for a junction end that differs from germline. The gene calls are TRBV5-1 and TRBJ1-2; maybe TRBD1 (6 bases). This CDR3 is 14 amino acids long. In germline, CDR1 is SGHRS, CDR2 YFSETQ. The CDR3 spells CASSLRTANDGYTF. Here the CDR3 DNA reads TGCGCCAGCAGCTTGCGGACAGCTAACGATGGCTACACCTTC.

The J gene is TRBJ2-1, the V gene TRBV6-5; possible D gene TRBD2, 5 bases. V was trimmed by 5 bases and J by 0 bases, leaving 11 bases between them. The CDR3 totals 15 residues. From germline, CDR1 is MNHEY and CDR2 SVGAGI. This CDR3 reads CASSKDSLSYNEQFF. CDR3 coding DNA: TGTGCCAGCAGTAAGGACTCACTCTCCTACAATGAGCAGTTCTTC.

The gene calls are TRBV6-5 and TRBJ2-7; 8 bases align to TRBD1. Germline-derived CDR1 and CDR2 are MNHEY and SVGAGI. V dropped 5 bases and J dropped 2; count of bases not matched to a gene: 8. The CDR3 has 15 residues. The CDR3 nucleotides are TGTGCCAGCAGTCGGTACGCGACAGGGGCCTACGAGCAGTACTTC. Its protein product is CASSRYATGAYEQYF.

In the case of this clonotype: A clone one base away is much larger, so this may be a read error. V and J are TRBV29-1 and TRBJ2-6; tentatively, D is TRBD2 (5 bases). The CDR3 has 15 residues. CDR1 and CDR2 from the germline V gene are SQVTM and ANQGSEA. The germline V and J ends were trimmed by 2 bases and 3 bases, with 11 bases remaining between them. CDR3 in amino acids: CSVESSRGGANVLTF. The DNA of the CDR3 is TGCAGCGTTGAATCGTCCCGGGGTGGGGCCAACGTCCTGACTTTC.

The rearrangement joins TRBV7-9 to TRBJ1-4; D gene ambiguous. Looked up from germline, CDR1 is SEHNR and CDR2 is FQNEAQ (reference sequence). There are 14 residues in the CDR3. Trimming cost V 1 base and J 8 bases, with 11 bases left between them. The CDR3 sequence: CASSLDTSIEKLFF. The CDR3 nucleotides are TGTGCCAGCAGCTTAGACACGAGCATCGAAAAACTGTTTTTT. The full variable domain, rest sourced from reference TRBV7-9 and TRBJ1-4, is DTGVSQNPRHKITKRGQNVTFRCDPISEHNRLYWYRQTLGQGPEFLTYFQNEAQLEKSRLLSDRFSAERPKGSFSTLEIQRTEQGDSAMYLCASSLDTSIEKLFFGSGTQLSVL.

The CDR3 DNA follows: TGTGCCAGCAGTAACAGCAGAAAAGGCTACAATGAGCAGTTCTTC. Its protein product is CASSNSRKGYNEQFF. This sequence joins TRBV6-2 or TRBV6-3 and TRBJ2-1; D is ambiguous. V was clipped by 5 bases and J by 3 bases, with 14 bases between them. CDR3 length: 15 residues. Germline V gene data show CDR1 as MNHEY and CDR2 as SVGEGT.